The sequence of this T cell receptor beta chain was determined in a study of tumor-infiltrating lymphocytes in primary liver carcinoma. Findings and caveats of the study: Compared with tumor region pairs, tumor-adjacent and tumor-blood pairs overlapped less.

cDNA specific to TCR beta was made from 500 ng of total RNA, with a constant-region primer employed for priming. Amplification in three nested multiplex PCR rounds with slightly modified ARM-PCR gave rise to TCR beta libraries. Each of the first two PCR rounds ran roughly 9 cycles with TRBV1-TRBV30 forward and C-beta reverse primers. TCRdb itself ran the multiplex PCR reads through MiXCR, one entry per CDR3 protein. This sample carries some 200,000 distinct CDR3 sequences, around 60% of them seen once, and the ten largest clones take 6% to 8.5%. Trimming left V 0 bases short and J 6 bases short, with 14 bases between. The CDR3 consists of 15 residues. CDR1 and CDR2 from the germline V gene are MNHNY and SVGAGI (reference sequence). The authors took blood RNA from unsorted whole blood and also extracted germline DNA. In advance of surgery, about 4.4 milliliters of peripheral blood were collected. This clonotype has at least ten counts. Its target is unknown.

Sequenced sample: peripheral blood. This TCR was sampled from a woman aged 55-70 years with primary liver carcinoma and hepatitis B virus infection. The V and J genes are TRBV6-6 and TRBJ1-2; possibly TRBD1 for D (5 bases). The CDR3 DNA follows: TGTGCCAGCAGTTACTCGGGCACCCAAGGGGATGGCTACACCTTC. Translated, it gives CASSYSGTQGDGYTF.